The source of this T cell receptor (beta chain) is a study of cytomegalovirus exposure and HLA in healthy donors. In germline, CDR1 is SGHRS, CDR2 YFSETQ. Trimming cost V 4 bases and J 4 bases; bases outside gene matches: 13. The CDR3 extends over 16 amino acids. The PCR used 60 Vbeta and 13 Jbeta primers. Data came from immunoSEQ multiplex PCR; TCRdb stores just in-frame clones and leaves some out. Of a few hundred thousand clones in the sample, around 83% were seen once. Study-level results: CMV serostatus was the only immune exposure information that was available. When a later analysis was performed, an Asian-associated ancestry cluster reportedly had fewer N-insertions than the roughly 670-donor mean.

Turning to this clone: Its matching antigen is unknown.

The rearrangement joins TRBV5-1 to TRBJ1-1; 7 nucleotides align to TRBD1. Material: PBMCs. The receptor was isolated from a girl aged 5 to 17 in good health and CMV-seronegative. The CDR3: CASSPTGSQLGTEAFF. CDR3 DNA: TGCGCCAGCAGCCCGACAGGGTCCCAGTTGGGCACTGAAGCTTTCTTT.